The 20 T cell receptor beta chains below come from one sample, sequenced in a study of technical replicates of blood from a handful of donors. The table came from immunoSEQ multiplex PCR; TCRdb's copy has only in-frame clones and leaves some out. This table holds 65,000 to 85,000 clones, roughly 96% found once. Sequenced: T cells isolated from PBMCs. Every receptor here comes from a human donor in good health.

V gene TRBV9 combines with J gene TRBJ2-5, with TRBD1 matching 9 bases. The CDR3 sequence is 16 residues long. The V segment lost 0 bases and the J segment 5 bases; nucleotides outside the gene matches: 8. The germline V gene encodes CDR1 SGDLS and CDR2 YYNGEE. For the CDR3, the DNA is TGTGCCAGCAGCGTAGCTGGCAGGACAGGGGTCGAGACCCAGTACTTC. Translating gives CASSVAGRTGVETQYF.

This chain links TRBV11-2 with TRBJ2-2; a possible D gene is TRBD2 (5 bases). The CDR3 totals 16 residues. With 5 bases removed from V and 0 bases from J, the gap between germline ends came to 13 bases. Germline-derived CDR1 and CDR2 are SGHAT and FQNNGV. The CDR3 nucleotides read TGTGCCAGCAGCGCCTTAACGGGATCGAACACCGGGGAGCTGTTTTTT. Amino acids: CASSALTGSNTGELFF.

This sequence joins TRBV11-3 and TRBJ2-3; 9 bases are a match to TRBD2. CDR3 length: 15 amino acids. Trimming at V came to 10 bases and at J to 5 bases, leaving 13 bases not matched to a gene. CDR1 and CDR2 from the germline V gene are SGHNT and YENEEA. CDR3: CAISEVAGEVDTQYF. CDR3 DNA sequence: TGTGCCATCTCAGAGGTAGCGGGAGAAGTAGATACGCAGTATTTT.

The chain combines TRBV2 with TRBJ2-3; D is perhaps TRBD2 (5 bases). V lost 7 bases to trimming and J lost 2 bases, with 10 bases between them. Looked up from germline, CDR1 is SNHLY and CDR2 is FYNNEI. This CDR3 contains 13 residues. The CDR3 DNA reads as TGTGCCAGCACCACGGGAATCACAGATACGCAGTATTTT. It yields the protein CASTTGITDTQYF.

CDR3 bases: TGTGCCAGCAGCTCTGAAGGGGACTTCCTTGAGACCCAGTACTTC. Encoded protein: CASSSEGDFLETQYF. The chain carries TRBV5-6 and TRBJ2-5, with D maybe TRBD2 (6 bases). Germline values: CDR1 SGHDT, CDR2 YYEEEE. The CDR3 totals 15 residues. V lost 3 bases and J lost 5, with 17 bases in between.

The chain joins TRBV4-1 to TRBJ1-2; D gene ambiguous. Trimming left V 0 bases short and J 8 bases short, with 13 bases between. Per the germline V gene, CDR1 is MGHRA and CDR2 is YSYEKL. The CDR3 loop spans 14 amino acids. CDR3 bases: TGCGCCAGCAGCCAAGATTTAGGTGCTAGCGGCTACACCTTC. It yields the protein CASSQDLGASGYTF.

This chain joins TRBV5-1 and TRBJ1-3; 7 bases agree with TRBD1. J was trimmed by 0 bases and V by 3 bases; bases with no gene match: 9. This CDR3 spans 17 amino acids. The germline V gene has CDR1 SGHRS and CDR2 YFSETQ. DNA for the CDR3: TGCGCCAGCAGCTCGGGACAGCAAATCTTCTCTGGAAACACCATATATTTT. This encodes CASSSGQQIFSGNTIYF. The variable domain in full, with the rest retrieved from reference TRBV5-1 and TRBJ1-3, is KAGVTQTPRYLIKTRGQQVTLSCSPISGHRSVSWYQQTPGQGLQFLFEYFSETQRNKGNFPGRFSGRQFSNSRSEMNVSTLELGDSALYLCASSSGQQIFSGNTIYFGEGSWLTVV.

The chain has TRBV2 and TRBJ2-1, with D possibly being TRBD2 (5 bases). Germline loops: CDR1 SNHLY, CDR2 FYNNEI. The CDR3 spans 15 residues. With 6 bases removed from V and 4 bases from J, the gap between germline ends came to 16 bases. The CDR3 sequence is CASSLSDLLYNEQFF. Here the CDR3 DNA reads TGTGCCAGCAGCCTTAGCGATCTCCTGTACAATGAGCAGTTCTTC.

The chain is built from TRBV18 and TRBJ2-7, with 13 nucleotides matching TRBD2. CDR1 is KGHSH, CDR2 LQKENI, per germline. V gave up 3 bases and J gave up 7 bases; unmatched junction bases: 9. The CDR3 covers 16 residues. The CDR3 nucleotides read TGTGCCAGCTCACCCACCATAACTAGCGGGAGGGATGAGCAGTACTTC. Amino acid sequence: CASSPTITSGRDEQYF.

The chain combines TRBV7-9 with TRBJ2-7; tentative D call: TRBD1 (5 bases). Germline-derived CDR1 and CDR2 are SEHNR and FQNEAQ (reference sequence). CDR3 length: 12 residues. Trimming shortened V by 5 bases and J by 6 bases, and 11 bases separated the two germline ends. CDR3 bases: TGTGCCAGCAGCCTAGTTCAGGGCGAGCAGTACTTC. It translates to CASSLVQGEQYF.

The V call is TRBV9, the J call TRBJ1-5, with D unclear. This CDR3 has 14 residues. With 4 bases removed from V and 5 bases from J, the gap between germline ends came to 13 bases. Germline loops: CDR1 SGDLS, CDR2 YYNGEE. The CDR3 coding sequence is TGTGCCAGCAGCCCAGAACCGGACTATCAGCCCCAGCATTTT. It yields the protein CASSPEPDYQPQHF. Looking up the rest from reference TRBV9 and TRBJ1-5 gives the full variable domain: DSGVTQTPKHLITATGQRVTLRCSPRSGDLSVYWYQQSLDQGLQFLIQYYNGEERAKGNILERFSAQQFPDLHSELNLSSLELGDSALYFCASSPEPDYQPQHFGDGTRLSIL.

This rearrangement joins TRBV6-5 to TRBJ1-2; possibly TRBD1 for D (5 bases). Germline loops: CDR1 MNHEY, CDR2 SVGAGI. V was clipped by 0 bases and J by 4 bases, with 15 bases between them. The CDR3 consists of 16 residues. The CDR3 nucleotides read TGTGCCAGCAGTTACTCGAATCTAAGGGGCCTCTATGGCTACACCTTC. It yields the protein CASSYSNLRGLYGYTF.

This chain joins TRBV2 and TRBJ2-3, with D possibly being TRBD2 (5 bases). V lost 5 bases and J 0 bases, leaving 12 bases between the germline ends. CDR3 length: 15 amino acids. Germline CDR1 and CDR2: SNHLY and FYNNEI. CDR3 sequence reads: CASSTGSPSTDTQYF. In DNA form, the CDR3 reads TGTGCCAGCAGTACGGGGAGCCCTAGCACAGATACGCAGTATTTT.

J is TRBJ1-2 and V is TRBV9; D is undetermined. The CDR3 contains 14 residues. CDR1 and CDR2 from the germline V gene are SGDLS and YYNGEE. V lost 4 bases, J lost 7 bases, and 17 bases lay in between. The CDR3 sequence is CASSPDTPITGYTF. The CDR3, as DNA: TGTGCCAGCAGCCCAGATACGCCCATAACTGGCTACACCTTC.

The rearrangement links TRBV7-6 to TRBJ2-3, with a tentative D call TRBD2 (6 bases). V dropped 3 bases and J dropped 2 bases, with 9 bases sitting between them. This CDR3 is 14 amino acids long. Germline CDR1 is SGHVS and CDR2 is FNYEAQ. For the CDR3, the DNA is TGTGCCAGCAGCTTGGGACTCGTCACAGATACGCAGTATTTT. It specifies CASSLGLVTDTQYF.

In nucleotides, the CDR3 is TGTGCCAGCACACCCAGCGGGGGAATCTATGGCTACACCTTC. This translates into CASTPSGGIYGYTF. This chain joins TRBV11-2 and TRBJ1-2; D is perhaps TRBD1 (5 bases). Trimming pared 7 bases from V and 4 bases from J, leaving 16 bases between. The CDR3 loop spans 14 amino acids. Germline values: CDR1 SGHAT, CDR2 FQNNGV.

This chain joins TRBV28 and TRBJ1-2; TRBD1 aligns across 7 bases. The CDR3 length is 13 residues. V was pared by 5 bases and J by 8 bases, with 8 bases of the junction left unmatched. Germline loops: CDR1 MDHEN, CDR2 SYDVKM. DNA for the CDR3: TGTGCCAGCAGTACACAGGGGCCAGGAGGCTACACCTTC. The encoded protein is CASSTQGPGGYTF.

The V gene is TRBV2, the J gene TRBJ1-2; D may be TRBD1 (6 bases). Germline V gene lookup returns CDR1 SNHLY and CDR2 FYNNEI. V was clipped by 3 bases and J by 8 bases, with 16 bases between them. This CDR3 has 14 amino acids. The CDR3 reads CASSEAGRGDGYTF. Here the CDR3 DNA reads TGTGCCAGCAGTGAGGCGGGCAGGGGTGACGGCTACACCTTC. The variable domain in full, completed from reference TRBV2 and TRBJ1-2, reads EPEVTQTPSHQVTQMGQEVILRCVPISNHLYFYWYRQILGQKVEFLVSFYNNEISEKSEIFDDQFSVERPDGSNFTLKIRSTKLEDSAMYFCASSEAGRGDGYTFGSGTRLTVV.

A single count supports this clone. CDR3 sequence reads: CASTKDKNTEAFF. CDR3 nucleotides: TGTGCCAGCACCAAGGACAAGAACACTGAAGCTTTCTTT. V is TRBV9 and J is TRBJ1-1, with D tentatively TRBD1 (5 bases). This CDR3 is built from 13 residues. Germline loops: CDR1 SGDLS, CDR2 YYNGEE. Deletions cut 6 bases from V and 1 base from J, with 10 bases between. Variable domain in full (rest from reference TRBV9 and TRBJ1-1): DSGVTQTPKHLITATGQRVTLRCSPRSGDLSVYWYQQSLDQGLQFLIQYYNGEERAKGNILERFSAQQFPDLHSELNLSSLELGDSALYFCASTKDKNTEAFFGQGTRLTVV.

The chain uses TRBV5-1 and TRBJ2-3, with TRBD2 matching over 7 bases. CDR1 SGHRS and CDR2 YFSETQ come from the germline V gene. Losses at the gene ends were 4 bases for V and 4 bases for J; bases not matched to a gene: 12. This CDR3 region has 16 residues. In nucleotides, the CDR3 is TGCGCCAGCAGCCCGCTAGGGGAGGGCAGGGCAGATACGCAGTATTTT. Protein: CASSPLGEGRADTQYF. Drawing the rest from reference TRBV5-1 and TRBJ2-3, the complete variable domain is KAGVTQTPRYLIKTRGQQVTLSCSPISGHRSVSWYQQTPGQGLQFLFEYFSETQRNKGNFPGRFSGRQFSNSRSEMNVSTLELGDSALYLCASSPLGEGRADTQYFGPGTRLTVL.